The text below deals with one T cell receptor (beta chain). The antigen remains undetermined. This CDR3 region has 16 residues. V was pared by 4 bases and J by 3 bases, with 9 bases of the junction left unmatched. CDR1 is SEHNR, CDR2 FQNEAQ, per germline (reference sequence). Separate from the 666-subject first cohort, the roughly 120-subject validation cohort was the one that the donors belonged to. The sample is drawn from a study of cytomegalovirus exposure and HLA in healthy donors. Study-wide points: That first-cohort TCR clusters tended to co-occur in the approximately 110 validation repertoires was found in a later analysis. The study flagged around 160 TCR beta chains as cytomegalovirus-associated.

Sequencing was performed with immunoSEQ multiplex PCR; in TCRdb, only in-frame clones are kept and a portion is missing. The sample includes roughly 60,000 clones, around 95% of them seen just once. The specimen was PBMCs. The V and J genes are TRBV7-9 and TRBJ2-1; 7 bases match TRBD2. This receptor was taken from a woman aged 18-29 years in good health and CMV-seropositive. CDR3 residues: CASSSRPAGSYNEQFF. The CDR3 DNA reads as TGTGCCAGCAGCTCAAGACCAGCGGGGAGCTACAATGAGCAGTTCTTC.